One and the same sample provided the 30 T cell receptor beta chains below, sequenced in a study of beta chain features in type 1 diabetes. Study-wide findings and caveats: There was a moderate but significant shortening of TCRB CDR3s in all four CD4+ subsets of Type 1 diabetes patients.

Their antigen targets remain unknown. As every portion of the isolated RNA was reverse transcribed, the sequencing read expressed TCRB transcripts. Assay used: immunoSEQ multiplex PCR; TCRdb lists only in-frame clones, some missing. Of 65,000 to 85,000 clones listed, about 48% are singletons. Sequenced sample: central memory CD4+ T cells from blood. These receptors all come from a man aged 25 to 40 with type 1 diabetes.

The chain combines TRBV5-8 with TRBJ2-1, with 9 bases matching TRBD2. The CDR3 has 15 residues. Per the germline V gene, CDR1 is SGHTS and CDR2 is YDEGEE. Trimming took 0 bases from V and 9 from J; bases not matched to a gene: 7. This CDR3 is CASSLGLAEGSEQFF. CDR3 in DNA: TGTGCCAGCAGCTTGGGACTAGCGGAGGGCAGTGAGCAGTTCTTC.

The CDR3 bases are TGCGCCAGCAGCTCTACCGGGACAGGGGGGAGAGGCACTGAAGCTTTCTTT. Translating gives CASSSTGTGGRGTEAFF. V usage is TRBV5-1 and J usage is TRBJ1-1; 11 bases align to TRBD1. The CDR3 is 17 residues long. V dropped 3 bases and J dropped 4; count of bases not matched to a gene: 11. Germline CDR1 and CDR2: SGHRS and YFSETQ.

This clone has just a few counts. CDR3 nucleotides: TGTGCCAGCAGCTTAGTTTGGCTAGCCGCGAACACCGGGGAGCTGTTTTTT. As protein: CASSLVWLAANTGELFF. This chain links TRBV7-2 with TRBJ2-2, with D possibly TRBD2 on 5 matching bases. The V end was cut by 1 base, the J end by 0 bases, with 12 bases between. CDR3 length: 17 residues. Germline CDR1 SGHTA, CDR2 FQGNSA.

The V gene is TRBV5-8, the J gene TRBJ1-5; 12 positions match TRBD1. The J segment lost 7 bases and the V segment lost 4 bases, leaving 15 bases of the junction unmatched. Germline V gives CDR1 SGHTS, CDR2 YDEGEE. The CDR3 has 18 amino acids. This CDR3 reads CASSPPGTGGTLRQPQHF. The CDR3 bases are TGTGCCAGCAGCCCACCCGGGACAGGGGGCACCTTACGACAGCCCCAGCATTTT.

V gene TRBV5-1 combines with J gene TRBJ2-1, with D hard to call. The CDR3 covers 15 residues. CDR1 and CDR2 from the germline V gene are SGHRS and YFSETQ. V gave up 4 bases and J gave up 6 bases, with 17 bases separating them. The CDR3 loop reads CASSLLSAASNEQFF. CDR3 nucleotide sequence: TGCGCCAGCAGCCTGCTTTCTGCGGCTAGCAATGAGCAGTTCTTC.

This clone turned up a few times. J is TRBJ1-2 and V is TRBV30, with 7 bases identical to TRBD1. CDR3 size: 13 residues. The V gene end was trimmed by 5 bases and the J gene end by 4 bases; junction bases not matched to a gene: 7. CDR1 is GTSNPN and CDR2 is SVGIG in the germline V gene (reference sequence). In nucleotides, the CDR3 is TGTGCCTGGGGGCGACAGGGAAGCTATGGCTACACCTTC. Protein: CAWGRQGSYGYTF.

The chain has TRBV7-9 and TRBJ2-7; D perhaps matches TRBD2 (6 bases). V gave up 9 bases and J gave up 0 bases, with 15 bases separating them. The CDR3 extends over 14 amino acids. CDR1 SEHNR and CDR2 FQNEAQ come from the germline V gene (reference sequence). This CDR3 reads CARFADYSSYEQYF. The CDR3 nucleotides are TGTGCCAGATTCGCGGACTATTCCTCCTACGAGCAGTACTTC.

V is TRBV20-1 and J is TRBJ2-7; D is unclear. There are 11 residues in the CDR3. The V end lost 5 bases, the J end lost 0 bases, and 5 bases lay between the germline ends. Germline assignment: CDR1 DFQATT and CDR2 SNEGSKA (reference sequence). In nucleotides, the CDR3 is TGCAGTGCTCTAGACTCCTACGAGCAGTACTTC. It translates to CSALDSYEQYF.

This clone showed up just once. This chain links TRBV6-5 with TRBJ2-3; 9 bases map to TRBD2. V lost 6 bases to trimming and J lost 6 bases; unmatched junction nucleotides: 4. The CDR3 consists of 13 residues. The germline gives CDR1 MNHEY, CDR2 SVGAGI. CDR3 region: CASRGTSWDTQYF. The CDR3 nucleotides read TGTGCCAGCAGGGGGACTAGCTGGGATACGCAGTATTTT.

The chain has TRBV6-6 and TRBJ2-7, with 7 nucleotides matching TRBD1. V lost 4 bases and J lost 2; bases outside the gene matches: 5. In germline, CDR1 is MNHNY, CDR2 SVGAGI (reference sequence). The CDR3 contains 14 residues. CDR3 coding DNA: TGTGCCAGCAGTTTACAGGGGCCCCCCTACGAGCAGTACTTC. Translating it yields CASSLQGPPYEQYF.

J is TRBJ2-1 and V is TRBV15; 13 bases map to TRBD2. This CDR3 is 17 amino acids long. J lost 3 bases, V lost 6 bases, and 8 bases had no gene match. Germline assignment: CDR1 LNHNV and CDR2 YYDKDF (reference sequence). DNA of the CDR3: TGTGCCACCAGACGGGGACTAGCGGGGATGGACTACAATGAGCAGTTCTTC. Translating it yields CATRRGLAGMDYNEQFF.

A few counts support this clone. The rearrangement links TRBV6-1 to TRBJ1-1; tentative D call: TRBD1 (5 bases). Germline lookup yields CDR1 MNHNS and CDR2 SASEGT. The germline V and J ends were trimmed by 7 bases and 10 bases, with 16 bases remaining between them. The CDR3 loop spans 12 amino acids. This chain's CDR3 is CASIGQGLGAFF. The DNA of the CDR3 is TGTGCCAGCATTGGGCAGGGCCTGGGAGCTTTCTTT.

The chain employs TRBV2 and TRBJ1-6; weak D call: TRBD1 (6 bases). V shed 4 bases and J shed 7 bases, with 14 bases lying between them. This CDR3 is 15 amino acids long. Germline CDR1 reads SNHLY; CDR2 reads FYNNEI. The chain's CDR3 is CASSARTVANSPLHF. The CDR3 nucleotides are TGTGCCAGCAGTGCCAGGACAGTAGCCAATTCACCCCTCCACTTT. Supplemented by reference TRBV2 and TRBJ1-6, the full variable domain reads EPEVTQTPSHQVTQMGQEVILRCVPISNHLYFYWYRQILGQKVEFLVSFYNNEISEKSEIFDDQFSVERPDGSNFTLKIRSTKLEDSAMYFCASSARTVANSPLHFGNGTRLTVT.

This chain uses TRBV11-3 with TRBJ2-5, with 8 bases lining up with TRBD1. Germline V gene sequence: CDR1 SGHNT, CDR2 YENEEA. The CDR3 covers 14 residues. The J segment lost 5 bases and the V segment lost 3 bases, leaving 5 bases of the junction unmatched. The CDR3 reads CASSFGTGEETQYF. The DNA of the CDR3 is TGTGCCAGCAGCTTTGGGACAGGAGAGGAGACCCAGTACTTC.

The sample holds a few counts of this clone. The chain recombines TRBV5-1 with TRBJ2-4, with a possible D match to TRBD1 (7 bases). Germline assignment: CDR1 SGHRS and CDR2 YFSETQ. CDR3 length: 15 residues. V gave up 4 bases and J gave up 1 base, with 12 bases separating them. The CDR3 nucleotides read TGCGCCAGCAGCGTGACAGGGACTGCCAAAAACATTCAGTACTTC. This gives the protein CASSVTGTAKNIQYF.

V and J are TRBV7-2 and TRBJ2-7; the D gene is possibly TRBD1 (7 bases). This CDR3 comprises 15 residues. CDR1 is SGHTA, CDR2 FQGNSA, per germline. The ends were cut back, 0 bases at V and 6 bases at J, with 15 bases in the middle. CDR3 region: CASSLASGGGREQYF. CDR3 nucleotides: TGTGCCAGCAGCTTAGCTAGCGGAGGGGGCCGCGAGCAGTACTTC.

V usage is TRBV4-2 and J usage is TRBJ2-3; TRBD2 matches 15 bases. CDR1 and CDR2 (germline): LGHNA, YNFKEQ. The CDR3 is 19 residues long. J was trimmed by 4 bases and V by 4 bases; bases with no gene match: 12. The CDR3: CASSREPGLAGGNADTQYF. DNA for the CDR3: TGTGCCAGCAGCCGGGAACCGGGACTAGCGGGAGGAAACGCAGATACGCAGTATTTT.

The sample holds one count of this clone. The J gene is TRBJ1-6, the V gene TRBV11-2; 7 bases are a match to TRBD1. CDR1 and CDR2 from the germline V gene are SGHAT and FQNNGV. The CDR3 spans 15 residues. V dropped 2 bases and J dropped 7; count of bases not matched to a gene: 5. CDR3 sequence: CASSLIRGYNSPLHF. CDR3 DNA sequence: TGTGCCAGCAGCTTAATCAGGGGGTACAATTCACCCCTCCACTTT.

This chain links TRBV6-1 with TRBJ1-4; 8 bases are a match to TRBD1. The CDR3 contains 15 residues. The V segment lost 7 bases and the J segment 5 bases; nucleotides outside the gene matches: 9. The germline V gene has CDR1 MNHNS and CDR2 SASEGT. This CDR3 is CASISPGGGNEKLFF. For the CDR3, the DNA is TGTGCCAGCATTTCTCCAGGGGGCGGAAATGAAAAACTGTTTTTT.

The chain carries TRBV9 and TRBJ2-6, with 9 bases matching TRBD1. The trim removed 4 bases at V and 0 bases at J, leaving 8 bases unmatched. The CDR3 length is 18 residues. Germline lookup yields CDR1 SGDLS and CDR2 YYNGEE. The CDR3 sequence: CASSPRTGEISGANVLTF. CDR3 coding DNA: TGTGCCAGCAGCCCACGGACAGGGGAAATCTCTGGGGCCAACGTCCTGACTTTC. Complete variable domain (other parts from reference TRBV9 and TRBJ2-6): DSGVTQTPKHLITATGQRVTLRCSPRSGDLSVYWYQQSLDQGLQFLIQYYNGEERAKGNILERFSAQQFPDLHSELNLSSLELGDSALYFCASSPRTGEISGANVLTFGAGSRLTVL.

The gene calls are TRBV10-2 and TRBJ2-2, with 11 bases lining up with TRBD2. Per the germline V gene, CDR1 is WSHSY and CDR2 is SAAADI. Trimming took 4 bases from V and 5 from J; bases not matched to a gene: 3. The CDR3 spans 15 residues. Here the CDR3 reads CASSVAGGPTGELFF. CDR3 DNA sequence: TGCGCCAGCAGTGTAGCGGGAGGGCCAACCGGGGAGCTGTTTTTT.

V and J are TRBV6-1 and TRBJ2-2; D is unresolved. CDR3 length equals 13 residues. V gave up 0 bases and J gave up 4 bases, with 3 bases separating them. CDR1 is MNHNS and CDR2 is SASEGT in the germline V gene. This chain's CDR3 is CASSEAGTGELFF. The CDR3 DNA reads TGTGCCAGCAGTGAAGCCGGCACCGGGGAGCTGTTTTTT.

The chain couples TRBV12-5 to TRBJ1-5, with D unresolved. This CDR3 region has 16 residues. Deletions cut 6 bases from V and 3 bases from J, with 18 bases between. The germline V gene has CDR1 LGHNT and CDR2 FRNRAP. CDR3 amino acids: CASGPMDSTANQPQHF. CDR3 bases: TGTGCTAGTGGCCCTATGGACTCTACGGCCAATCAGCCCCAGCATTTT. Based on the CDR3 plus reference TRBV12-5 and TRBJ1-5, the full variable domain is DARVTQTPRHKVTEMGQEVTMRCQPILGHNTVFWYRQTMMQGLELLAYFRNRAPLDDSGMPKDRFSAEMPDATLATLKIQPSEPRDSAVYFCASGPMDSTANQPQHFGDGTRLSIL.

The chain is built from TRBV5-1 and TRBJ2-1; the D gene is possibly TRBD2 (6 bases). Germline V gene data show CDR1 as SGHRS and CDR2 as YFSETQ. The CDR3 contains 14 residues. The V end lost 0 bases, the J end lost 13 bases, and 17 bases lay between the germline ends. The CDR3 nucleotides read TGCGCCAGCAGCTTGGCGGTCGGCGGGATGGGTCAGTTCTTC. This codes for CASSLAVGGMGQFF. Supplemented by reference TRBV5-1 and TRBJ2-1, the full variable domain reads KAGVTQTPRYLIKTRGQQVTLSCSPISGHRSVSWYQQTPGQGLQFLFEYFSETQRNKGNFPGRFSGRQFSNSRSEMNVSTLELGDSALYLCASSLAVGGMGQFFGPGTRLTVL.

The rearrangement joins TRBV25-1 to TRBJ1-2; 7 bases line up with TRBD1. Per germline, CDR1 MGHDK and CDR2 SYGVNS. With 6 bases clipped from V and 4 bases from J, the junction kept 14 bases outside the gene matches. This CDR3 spans 16 amino acids. CDR3 bases: TGTGCCAGCAGCCGCAATGGCGGACAGGACGGCTATGGCTACACCTTC. This gives the protein CASSRNGGQDGYGYTF.

The chain employs TRBV7-9 and TRBJ1-5, with 10 bases that match TRBD1. Germline-derived CDR1 and CDR2 are SEHNR and FQNEAQ (reference sequence). V shed 5 bases and J 7 bases; nucleotides not matched to a gene: 5. This CDR3 has 14 residues. The CDR3 coding sequence is TGTGCCAGCAGCCTGGGACAGGGGCTCCAGCCCCAGCATTTT. It yields the protein CASSLGQGLQPQHF.

This chain uses TRBV11-2 with TRBJ2-2; 8 nucleotides match TRBD1. Germline CDR1 reads SGHAT; CDR2 reads FQNNGV. V gave up 5 bases and J gave up 0 bases; unmatched junction bases: 2. The length of the CDR3 is 15 residues. CDR3 sequence: CASSQGASNTGELFF. In nucleotides, the CDR3 is TGTGCCAGCAGCCAGGGGGCTTCGAACACCGGGGAGCTGTTTTTT.

This clone has a handful of counts. The rearrangement joins TRBV5-1 to TRBJ2-7; 9 positions agree with TRBD1. V shed 0 bases and J 5 bases; nucleotides not matched to a gene: 3. The CDR3 is made up of 14 amino acids. The germline V gene has CDR1 SGHRS and CDR2 YFSETQ. The CDR3 coding sequence is TGCGCCAGCAGCTTGGATGGACAGGGGAACGAGCAGTACTTC. Translation: CASSLDGQGNEQYF.

Turning to this clone: Other DNA sequences in the sample encode the same CDR3. The chain uses TRBV29-1 and TRBJ2-3; 7 bases are shared with TRBD2. V trimming: 3 bases; J trimming: 1 base; junction bases outside the gene matches: 1. Germline V CDR1 and CDR2: SQVTM, ANQGSEA. The CDR3 runs to 13 residues. CDR3 sequence: CSVEGGGTDTQYF. The CDR3 DNA reads TGCAGCGTTGAGGGAGGGGGCACAGATACGCAGTATTTT.

There are a few counts of this clone. The V and J genes are TRBV4-2 and TRBJ2-1; 9 bases agree with TRBD2. The ends lost 2 bases at V and 5 bases at J; junction bases unmatched: 7. The CDR3 is made up of 16 amino acids. Germline CDR1 is LGHNA and CDR2 is YNFKEQ. This CDR3 reads CASSQISLAGNNEQFF. The CDR3 coding sequence is TGTGCCAGCAGCCAAATCTCACTAGCGGGTAACAATGAGCAGTTCTTC.